What follows is one T cell receptor (beta chain) and its context. Its antigen is not known. These data come from a study of T cells after yellow fever vaccination. This CDR3 has 14 amino acids. Germline CDR1 and CDR2: SGHTA and FQGNSA. The V end lost 4 bases, the J end lost 4 bases, and 10 bases lay between the germline ends. Whole-study findings and limits: Post-booster repertoires again held most primary-vaccination clones (approximately 96% CD4, roughly 89% CD8).

TCRdb called the 5' RACE reads again in MiXCR, with one record for every CDR3 protein. The table lists roughly 260,000 distinct CDR3 sequences, under 15% of them singletons. Sample: CD4+ T cells sorted from PBMCs, taken 45 days after the yellow fever booster vaccination. This TCR was sampled from a man younger than 45 who received the YFV17D yellow fever vaccine. V is TRBV7-2 and J is TRBJ2-2, with D hard to call. CDR3 bases: TGTGCCAGCAGCTCGAATTATGTCACCGGGGAGCTGTTTTTT. Protein: CASSSNYVTGELFF. The variable domain in full, completed from reference TRBV7-2 and TRBJ2-2, reads GAGVSQSPSNKVTEKGKDVELRCDPISGHTALYWYRQSLGQGLEFLIYFQGNSAPDKSGLPSDRFSAERTGGSVSTLTIQRTQQEDSAVYLCASSSNYVTGELFFGEGSRLTVL.